This TCR beta chain was identified during a study of T cell repertoires in MIS-A myocarditis. Profiled with immunoSEQ multiplex PCR; TCRdb holds only in-frame clones, not every one. The sample lists roughly 6,000 clones, about four fifths seen once, with about three fifths in the top ten. This CDR3 is built from 15 residues. Per the germline V gene, CDR1 is KGHDR and CDR2 is SFDVKD. With 6 bases removed from V and 4 bases from J, the gap between germline ends came to 15 bases. The V gene is TRBV24-1, the J gene TRBJ2-1; possible D gene TRBD1, 6 bases. The sample taken for sequencing was interventricular septum heart tissue obtained at autopsy. This sequence was found in a man between 18 and 35 years old with fulminant myocarditis from multisystem inflammatory syndrome in adults (MIS-A) after COVID-19. CDR3 amino acids: CATSFGEGGYNEQFF. For the CDR3, the DNA is TGTGCCACCAGTTTCGGGGAAGGGGGATACAATGAGCAGTTCTTC.